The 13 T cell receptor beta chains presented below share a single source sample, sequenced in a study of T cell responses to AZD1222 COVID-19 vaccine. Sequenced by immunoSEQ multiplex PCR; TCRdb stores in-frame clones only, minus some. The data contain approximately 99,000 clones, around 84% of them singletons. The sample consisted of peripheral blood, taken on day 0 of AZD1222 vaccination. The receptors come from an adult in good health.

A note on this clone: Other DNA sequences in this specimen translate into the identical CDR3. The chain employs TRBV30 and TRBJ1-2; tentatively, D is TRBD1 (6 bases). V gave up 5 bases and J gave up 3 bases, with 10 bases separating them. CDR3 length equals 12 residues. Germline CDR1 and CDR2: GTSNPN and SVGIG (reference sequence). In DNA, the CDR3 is TGTGCCTGGTCGCCAGGGGACTATGGCTACACCTTC. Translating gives CAWSPGDYGYTF.

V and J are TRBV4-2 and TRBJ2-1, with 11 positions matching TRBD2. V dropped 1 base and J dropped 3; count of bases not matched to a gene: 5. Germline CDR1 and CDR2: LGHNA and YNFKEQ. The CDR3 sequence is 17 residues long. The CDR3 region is CASSQGPSGGNYNEQFF. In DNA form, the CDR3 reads TGTGCCAGCAGCCAAGGACCTAGCGGGGGGAACTACAATGAGCAGTTCTTC.

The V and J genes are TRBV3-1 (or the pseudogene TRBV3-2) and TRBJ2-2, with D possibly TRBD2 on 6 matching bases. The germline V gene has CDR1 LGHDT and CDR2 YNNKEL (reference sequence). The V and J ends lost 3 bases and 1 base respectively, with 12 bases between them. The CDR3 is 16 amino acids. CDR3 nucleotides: TGTGCCAGCAGCCAGGGGGGAAGGCAGAACACCGGGGAGCTGTTTTTT. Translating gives CASSQGGRQNTGELFF.

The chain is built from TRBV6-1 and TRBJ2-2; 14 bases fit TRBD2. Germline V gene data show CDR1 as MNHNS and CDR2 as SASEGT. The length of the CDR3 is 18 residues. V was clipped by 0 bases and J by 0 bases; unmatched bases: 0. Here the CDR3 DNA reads TGTGCCAGCAGTGAAGCGGGACTAGCGGGGGCGAACACCGGGGAGCTGTTTTTT. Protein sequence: CASSEAGLAGANTGELFF.

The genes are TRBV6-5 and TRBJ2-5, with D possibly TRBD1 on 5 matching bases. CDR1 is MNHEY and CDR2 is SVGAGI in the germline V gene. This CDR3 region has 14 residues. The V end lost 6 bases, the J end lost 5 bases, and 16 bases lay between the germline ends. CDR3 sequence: CASSLDTSRETQYF. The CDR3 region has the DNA TGTGCCAGCAGCCTGGACACGTCGAGGGAGACCCAGTACTTC.

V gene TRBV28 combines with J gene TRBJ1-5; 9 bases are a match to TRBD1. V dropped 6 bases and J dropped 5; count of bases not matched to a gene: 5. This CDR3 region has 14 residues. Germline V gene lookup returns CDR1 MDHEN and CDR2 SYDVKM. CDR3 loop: CASSWDRAYQPQHF. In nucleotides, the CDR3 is TGTGCCAGCAGCTGGGACAGGGCCTATCAGCCCCAGCATTTT. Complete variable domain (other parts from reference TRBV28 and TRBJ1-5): DVKVTQSSRYLVKRTGEKVFLECVQDMDHENMFWYRQDPGLGLRLIYFSYDVKMKEKGDIPEGYSVSREKKERFSLILESASTNQTSMYLCASSWDRAYQPQHFGDGTRLSIL.

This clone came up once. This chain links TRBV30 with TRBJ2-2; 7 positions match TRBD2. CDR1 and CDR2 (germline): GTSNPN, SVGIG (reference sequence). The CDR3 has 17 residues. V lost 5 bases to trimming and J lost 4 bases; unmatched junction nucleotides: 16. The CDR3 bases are TGTGCCTGGTCTCGATCGTGGGAGGGATTTAGCACCGGGGAGCTGTTTTTT. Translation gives CAWSRSWEGFSTGELFF.

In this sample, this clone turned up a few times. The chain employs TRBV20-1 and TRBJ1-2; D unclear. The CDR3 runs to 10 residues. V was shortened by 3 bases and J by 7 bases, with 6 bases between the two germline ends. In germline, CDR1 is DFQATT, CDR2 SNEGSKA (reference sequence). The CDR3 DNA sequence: TGCAGTGCTAGTCACTTTGGCTACACCTTC. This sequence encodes CSASHFGYTF.

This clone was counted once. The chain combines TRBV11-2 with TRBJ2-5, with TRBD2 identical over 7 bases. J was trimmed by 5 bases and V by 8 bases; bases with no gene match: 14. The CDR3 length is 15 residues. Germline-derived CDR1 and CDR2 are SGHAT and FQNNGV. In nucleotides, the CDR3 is TGTGCCAGCGCAACTCGTGGGACTAACGGGGAGACCCAGTACTTC. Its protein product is CASATRGTNGETQYF. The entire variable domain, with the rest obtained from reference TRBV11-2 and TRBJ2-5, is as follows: EAGVAQSPRYKIIEKRQSVAFWCNPISGHATLYWYQQILGQGPKLLIQFQNNGVVDDSQLPKDRFSAERLKGVDSTLKIQPAKLEDSAVYLCASATRGTNGETQYFGPGTRLLVL.

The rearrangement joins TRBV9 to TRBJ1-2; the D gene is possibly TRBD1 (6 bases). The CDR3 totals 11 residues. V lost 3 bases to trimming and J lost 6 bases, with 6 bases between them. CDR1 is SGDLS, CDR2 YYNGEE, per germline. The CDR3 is CASSAGDGYTF. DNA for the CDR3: TGTGCCAGCAGCGCAGGGGATGGCTACACCTTC. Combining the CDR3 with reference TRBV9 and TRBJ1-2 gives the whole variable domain DSGVTQTPKHLITATGQRVTLRCSPRSGDLSVYWYQQSLDQGLQFLIQYYNGEERAKGNILERFSAQQFPDLHSELNLSSLELGDSALYFCASSAGDGYTFGSGTRLTVV.

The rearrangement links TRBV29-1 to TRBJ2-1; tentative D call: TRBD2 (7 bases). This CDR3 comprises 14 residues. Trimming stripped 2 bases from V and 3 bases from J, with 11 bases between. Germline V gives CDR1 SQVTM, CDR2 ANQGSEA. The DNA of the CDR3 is TGCAGCGTTGAAAACAGGGAGGGCTACAATGAGCAGTTCTTC. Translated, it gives CSVENREGYNEQFF.

CDR3 sequence: CASSMDRTNQPQHF. CDR3 DNA: TGTGCCAGCAGCATGGACAGGACCAATCAGCCCCAGCATTTT. The chain has TRBV5-4 and TRBJ1-5, with 7 bases fitting TRBD1. The junction had 4 bases not matched to a gene; V was cut back by 4 bases and J by 3 bases. This CDR3 contains 14 residues. Germline CDR1 and CDR2: SGHNT and YYREEE (reference sequence).

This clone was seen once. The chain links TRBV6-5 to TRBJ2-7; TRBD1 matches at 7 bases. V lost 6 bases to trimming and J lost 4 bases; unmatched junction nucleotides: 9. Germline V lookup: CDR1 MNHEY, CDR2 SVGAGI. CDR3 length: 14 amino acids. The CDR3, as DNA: TGTGCCAGCAGGCCACAGGGGTCGGGGTACGAGCAGTACTTC. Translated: CASRPQGSGYEQYF.